The 5 T cell receptor delta chains presented below share a single source sample, sequenced in a study of γδ T cells in repeated Plasmodium falciparum infection. Gammadelta T cells were flow-sorted from PBMC into Vgamma9/Vdelta2+ and Vdelta2-negative populations for bulk analysis. TCRdb fed the multiplex PCR reads into CATT to redo clone calling. The sample holds more than 70,000 delta-chain clones, 0.9% to 1% seen once. Source material: gamma-delta T cells from blood. Receptors originate from a pool of human donors (malaria-infected and uninfected, not separated).

This clone was picked up a small number of times. The TCRdb protein, from a much larger clone, departs from this DNA's translation at residue 3, likely by read error; the protein shown derives from the DNA. This chain uses TRDV1 with TRDJ1; 7 bases agree with TRDD3. The J gene, missing from TCRdb, was assigned here through DNA to germline matching. Germline V gives CDR1 TSWWSYY, CDR2 QGS. The CDR3 contains 19 residues. The CDR3 reads CAHGEHKADWGARVDKLIF. The CDR3 nucleotides are TGTGCTCATGGGGAACATAAGGCGGACTGGGGTGCTCGGGTCGATAAACTCATCTTT.

This clone was seen many times. TCRdb's protein, taken from a much larger clone, differs from this DNA's translation at residue 5, likely owing to a read error; the protein displayed comes from the DNA. The chain employs TRDV2 and TRDJ1; TRDD3 matches at 10 bases. The CDR3 extends over 17 amino acids. Losses at the gene ends were 3 bases for V and 0 bases for J; bases not matched to a gene: 9. Germline V CDR1 and CDR2: GEAIGNYY, EKD. The CDR3 region is CACDALDTGGYTDKLIF. CDR3 sequence (DNA): TGTGCCTGTGACGCACTGGATACTGGGGGATACACCGATAAACTCATCTTT.

This clone was seen at least ten times. This chain uses TRDV1 with TRDJ1; 9 nucleotides align to TRDD2. CDR3 length: 23 amino acids. The trim removed 1 base at V and 0 bases at J, leaving 24 bases unmatched. Germline V CDR1 and CDR2: TSWWSYY, QGS. The CDR3 protein is CALGERGPSYTPWYDSYTDKLIF. The CDR3 DNA reads as TGTGCTCTTGGGGAACGGGGGCCTTCCTACACCCCATGGTACGATTCGTACACCGATAAACTCATCTTT.

For this clone: One base separates it from a far larger clone, so it is likely a read error. Distinct nucleotide sequences in the sample also encode this CDR3. The V and J genes are TRDV1 and TRDJ1; possibly TRDD3 for D (5 bases). TCRdb offers no J gene call, so here the DNA was matched to germline to obtain one. The CDR3 loop spans 15 amino acids. Per the germline V gene, CDR1 is TSWWSYY and CDR2 is QGS. The CDR3 DNA follows: TGTGCCCTTGGGGAACCGGACAGTAGGGCCGATAAACTCATCTTT. This sequence encodes CALGEPDSRADKLIF.

Concerning this clone: TCRdb's protein for this DNA is that of a much larger clone and differs from the translation at residue 3, likely a read error; the protein shown is the DNA translation. The rearrangement links TRDV1 to TRDJ1; perhaps D is TRDD2 or TRDD3 (7 bases each). TCRdb offers no J gene call, so here the DNA was matched to germline to obtain one. The CDR3 consists of 22 residues. Germline-derived CDR1 and CDR2 are TSWWSYY and QGS. CDR3 residues: CAFGELACSYWGTMKRADKLIF. CDR3 nucleotides: TGTGCTTTTGGGGAACTAGCGTGTTCCTACTGGGGCACTATGAAAAGGGCCGATAAACTCATCTTT.